Shown below are 20 T cell receptor beta chains from a single sample sequenced in a study of CD8 T cells in ankylosing spondylitis. TCRdb reanalysed the 5' RACE reads using MiXCR and keeps one entry per CDR3 protein. The table records 24,000 or so distinct CDR3 sequences, around 13% of them present only once. Sequencing input: blood. The receptor source for this set is a male donor with ankylosing spondylitis or in good health (not recorded which).

In DNA form, the CDR3 reads TGTGCCAGCAGTTTAGCCGGGACTACCTACGAGCAGTACTTC. It translates to CASSLAGTTYEQYF. The chain couples TRBV12-3 or TRBV12-4 to TRBJ2-7; 7 nucleotides line up with TRBD2. With V trimmed by 0 bases and J by 2 bases, 1 base remained unmatched. This CDR3 has 14 amino acids.

The sample holds many counts of this clonotype. The rearrangement joins TRBV6-2 or TRBV6-3 to TRBJ2-5; perhaps TRBD1 as D (6 bases). V shed 7 bases and J shed 3 bases, with 15 bases lying between them. This CDR3 comprises 14 residues. CDR1 is MNHEY and CDR2 is SVGEGT in the germline V gene. Written as DNA, the CDR3 is TGTGCCAGCATTAGGGGGTTCCTCGAAGAGACCCAGTACTTC. This sequence encodes CASIRGFLEETQYF.

Judged by abundance, this clonotype is medium-sized. The chain uses TRBV4-3 and TRBJ2-1, with a weak D call TRBD2 (6 bases). The V gene's germline CDR1 is LGHNA and CDR2 YSLEER. CDR3 size: 15 residues. V lost 1 base, J lost 0 bases, and 7 bases lay in between. The CDR3: CASSQVADSYNEQFF. The CDR3 DNA follows: TGCGCCAGCAGCCAAGTAGCGGACTCCTACAATGAGCAGTTCTTC.

This clonotype was found many times. The chain carries TRBV20-1 and TRBJ2-4; D may be TRBD1 (5 bases). The CDR3 covers 13 residues. V dropped 7 bases and J dropped 3 bases, with 13 bases sitting between them. The germline V gene has CDR1 DFQATT and CDR2 SNEGSKA (reference sequence). CDR3 in amino acids: CSVSRVGKNIQYF. CDR3 nucleotide sequence: TGCAGTGTTTCCAGGGTGGGCAAAAACATTCAGTACTTC.

This clonotype ranks as medium-sized (0.01 to 0.1%). This rearrangement joins TRBV5-1 to TRBJ1-1; possibly TRBD1 for D (5 bases). The CDR3 consists of 15 residues. The V end was cut by 1 base, the J end by 3 bases, with 13 bases between. Germline loops: CDR1 SGHRS, CDR2 YFSETQ. The CDR3 protein is CASSLRGRVDTEAFF. In nucleotides, the CDR3 is TGCGCCAGCAGCTTGAGGGGCAGGGTGGACACTGAAGCTTTCTTT.

This clonotype was seen repeatedly, ten times or more. The chain couples TRBV18 to TRBJ1-1; no definite D call. V was trimmed by 3 bases and J by 1 base, leaving 9 bases between them. The V gene's germline CDR1 is KGHSH and CDR2 LQKENI. The CDR3 totals 14 residues. The CDR3 here is CASSPRTENTEAFF. In DNA, the CDR3 is TGTGCCAGCTCACCGAGGACGGAGAACACTGAAGCTTTCTTT.

This clonotype appeared many times. The CDR3 spells CASSRPTGTQYF. CDR3 in DNA: TGTGCCAGCAGCCGACCAACCGGGACCCAGTACTTC. The chain employs TRBV28 and TRBJ2-5, with D unresolved. Per the germline V gene, CDR1 is MDHEN and CDR2 is SYDVKM. Trimming took off 6 bases at V and 7 bases at J, with 12 bases between the two ends. This CDR3 is 12 amino acids long.

The CDR3 bases are TGTGCCAGCCAGGGCAGGGTGAACACCGGGGAGCTGTTTTTT. This sequence encodes CASQGRVNTGELFF. The J gene is TRBJ2-2, the V gene TRBV6-6, with D tentatively TRBD1 (5 bases). V dropped 8 bases and J dropped 1 base, with 11 bases sitting between them. The CDR3 totals 14 residues. Germline-derived CDR1 and CDR2 are MNHNY and SVGAGI (reference sequence).

CDR3 DNA sequence: TGTGCCACCAGTGAGCCTGACCAAAATGAGCAGTTCTTC. Its translation: CATSEPDQNEQFF. The rearrangement links TRBV24-1 to TRBJ2-1; D unresolved. Germline CDR1 reads KGHDR; CDR2 reads SFDVKD. The germline V and J ends were trimmed by 4 bases and 7 bases, with 10 bases remaining between them. This CDR3 is built from 13 residues.

This sequence joins TRBV25-1 and TRBJ2-3; D remains unclear. CDR3 length: 14 amino acids. The germline V and J ends were trimmed by 1 base and 3 bases, with 8 bases remaining between them. Germline V CDR1 and CDR2: MGHDK, SYGVNS. CDR3 sequence: CASSEFDGTDTQYF. CDR3 bases: TGTGCCAGCAGTGAATTTGATGGAACAGATACGCAGTATTTT.

The rearrangement links TRBV7-2 to TRBJ2-2, with no clear D. In germline, CDR1 is SGHTA, CDR2 FQGNSA. The CDR3 runs to 12 residues. V was pared by 5 bases and J by 8 bases, with 9 bases between. CDR3 DNA: TGTGCCAGCAGCCCCTTCAGTGGGGAGCTGTTTTTT. Translation gives CASSPFSGELFF. Complete variable domain (other parts from reference TRBV7-2 and TRBJ2-2): GAGVSQSPSNKVTEKGKDVELRCDPISGHTALYWYRQSLGQGLEFLIYFQGNSAPDKSGLPSDRFSAERTGGSVSTLTIQRTQQEDSAVYLCASSPFSGELFFGEGSRLTVL.

The genes are TRBV18 and TRBJ2-1; perhaps TRBD1 as D (5 bases). Germline CDR1 is KGHSH and CDR2 is LQKENI. V shed 0 bases and J shed 10 bases, with 10 bases lying between them. The CDR3 is 13 amino acids. The CDR3 is CASSPPDMGEQFF. The DNA of the CDR3 is TGTGCCAGCTCACCACCGGACATGGGGGAGCAGTTCTTC.

J is TRBJ2-5 and V is TRBV14; D not certain. The germline V gene has CDR1 SGHDN and CDR2 FVKESK. The CDR3 runs 12 residues. With 3 bases removed from V and 7 bases from J, the gap between germline ends came to 9 bases. This CDR3 is CASSQLSRTQYF. The CDR3 nucleotides read TGTGCCAGCAGCCAGCTAAGCCGGACCCAGTACTTC.

This clonotype was counted ten times or more. The chain couples TRBV20-1 to TRBJ2-7; the D gene is possibly TRBD2 (6 bases). Trimming left V 1 base short and J 2 bases short, with 6 bases between. This CDR3 has 12 amino acids. The germline gives CDR1 DFQATT, CDR2 SNEGSKA (reference sequence). CDR3 sequence reads: CSARGRAYEQYF. DNA for the CDR3: TGCAGTGCTAGAGGGAGGGCCTACGAGCAGTACTTC.

The gene calls are TRBV12-3 or TRBV12-4 and TRBJ2-3; D gene ambiguous. This CDR3 comprises 15 residues. The ends were cut back, 3 bases at V and 2 bases at J, with 12 bases in the middle. The CDR3 loop reads CASSLWRQDTDTQYF. CDR3 nucleotides: TGTGCCAGCAGTTTGTGGCGGCAGGACACAGATACGCAGTATTTT.

This clonotype has ten or more counts. This sequence joins TRBV6-2 or TRBV6-3 and TRBJ2-3; D may correspond to TRBD1 or TRBD2 (5 bases each). The V end lost 5 bases, the J end lost 3 bases, and 18 bases lay between the germline ends. This CDR3 contains 16 residues. Per germline, CDR1 MNHEY and CDR2 SVGEGT. This CDR3 is CASSAAGTVGTDTQYF. The CDR3 DNA follows: TGTGCCAGCAGTGCTGCCGGGACCGTGGGAACAGATACGCAGTATTTT.

Ten or more counts support this clonotype. V is TRBV28 and J is TRBJ2-3; D not certain. The ends were cut back, 5 bases at V and 1 base at J, with 7 bases in the middle. Per germline, CDR1 MDHEN and CDR2 SYDVKM. The CDR3 runs to 13 residues. CDR3 in amino acids: CASSGPGTDTQYF. CDR3 nucleotides: TGTGCCAGCAGTGGCCCAGGCACAGATACGCAGTATTTT.

This clonotype has a count of ten or more. The genes are TRBV29-1 and TRBJ2-5; 8 nucleotides match TRBD1. The CDR3 contains 13 residues. V was pared by 4 bases and J by 5 bases, with 6 bases of the junction left unmatched. Germline V gene sequence: CDR1 SQVTM, CDR2 ANQGSEA. The CDR3 nucleotides read TGCAGCGTTGGGACAGGGATGTGGGAGACCCAGTACTTC. Translation: CSVGTGMWETQYF.

This clonotype was observed many times. The chain has TRBV28 and TRBJ2-1; 8 positions match TRBD2. V dropped 2 bases and J dropped 1; count of bases not matched to a gene: 7. The germline V gene encodes CDR1 MDHEN and CDR2 SYDVKM. This CDR3 region has 17 residues. CDR3 DNA: TGTGCCAGCAGTTTAAGTAGCGGGGATGTATCCTACAATGAGCAGTTCTTC. Translated, it gives CASSLSSGDVSYNEQFF.

This clonotype showed up just a few times. The gene calls are TRBV5-1 and TRBJ2-1; D ambiguous. Between the trimmed V and J ends, which lost 1 base and 0 bases, there was a span of 5 bases. This CDR3 has 14 residues. CDR1 and CDR2 from the germline V gene are SGHRS and YFSETQ. CDR3 nucleotide sequence: TGCGCCAGCAGCTTGACAAACTCCTACAATGAGCAGTTCTTC. This sequence encodes CASSLTNSYNEQFF.